This TCR beta chain was sequenced in a study of response to subunit inactivated influenza vaccine (dated by TCRdb to 2016 to 2019). General notes on the study: The study used deep quantitative T cell receptor repertoire profiling to track responses to a trivalent subunit inactivated influenza vaccine.

Libraries came from RT-PCR. This sample was sequenced with an Illumina HiSeq 2500. TCRdb took the public reads, trimmed them with fastp at Q25, ran MiXCR for clone calling and kept in-frame beta chains. All rows with the same CDR3 protein become a single entry with the most common DNA and genes. Within this sample are approximately 680,000 distinct CDR3 sequences, with about 15% of them counted one time only. The ten largest clones represent about 9.9% of the sample. This clonotype turned up a few times. Its antigen has not been determined. No qualities accompany the bases; no much larger clone lies one base away. Broad study findings and their caveats: It was suggested by the authors that each seasonal influenza vaccination may recruit only a limited number of new T cells.

The cysteine opens and the phenylalanine closes a CDR3 of 15 amino acids. CDR3 DNA only is kept here, 45 bases in frame from base 1. The V and J ends are trimmed by 5 bases and 4 bases, leaving 17 bases between them. The sample was PBMCs from blood, taken roughly 13 days after vaccination. The rearranged segments are TRBV12-3 or TRBV12-4 and TRBJ1-2; a weak D assignment points to TRBD1 (5 bases agree). This clonotype originated in a man between 45 and 60 years old who received an inactivated influenza vaccine. Donor details come from another sample of the same person, matched by shared clones. CDR3 reads: CASSPSSPGPYGYTF. The bases read TGTGCCAGCAGTCCGAGTTCCCCGGGGCCCTATGGCTACACCTTC.